This T cell receptor (beta chain) was documented in a study of control samples from healthy donors and cancer patients (dated by TCRdb to 2019 to 2021). The library was made by the immunoSEQ multiplex PCR assay. TCRdb limited this immuneACCESS table to in-frame rearrangements with V and J called. A share of clones is missing; checked studies link under half to unresolved V genes, and the rest is unexplained. This sample's table carries some 190,000 clones. Jointly, the top ten make up roughly 2% of the sample. Concerning this clone itself: The target of this receptor is not known.

Its CDR3 holds 15 amino acids, cysteine through phenylalanine. Only CDR3 DNA is held: 45 bases, read in frame from base 1. The V end loses 4 bases and the J end loses 15 bases, and a stretch of 23 bases separates them. CDR1 and CDR2, looked up from the germline V gene (reference sequence), are SGHNT and YYREEE. The material sequenced was blood. This sequence was found in a young woman in good health. This chain joins TRBV5-4 to TRBJ1-6, with no reliable assignment of the D segment. The CDR3 reads CASSVSRATWEGLHF. The bases read TGTGCCAGCAGCGTAAGCCGGGCCACTTGGGAAGGCCTCCACTTT. The entire variable domain, with the stretches around the CDR3 drawn from the reference TRBV5-4 and TRBJ1-6 proteins, is ETGVTQSPTHLIKTRGQQVTLRCSSQSGHNTVSWYQQALGQGPQFIFQYYREEENGRGNFPPRFSGLQFPNYSSELNVNALELDDSALYLCASSVSRATWEGLHFGNGTRLTVT.